The clone carrying this TCR beta chain appeared many times. Antigen unknown. The source of the sample is a study of T cells in Graves' hyperthyroidism and ophthalmopathy. Study-wide results and limits: The blood repertoire included most of the expanded thyroid clonotypes above 0.001.

Amplified TCR beta CDR3 regions derived from RNA transcripts. An initial round of RT-PCR targeting the TCR CDR3 relied on the HTBI primer set. Each CDR3 protein gets one entry after TCRdb re-called the multiplex PCR reads with MiXCR. The data contain under 400,000 distinct CDR3 sequences, approximately 13% of them seen just once; the ten biggest clones take up roughly 11%. The CDR3 consists of 16 residues. Per germline, CDR1 GTSNPN and CDR2 SVGIG (reference sequence). Trimming left V 4 bases short and J 4 bases short, with 17 bases between. An absence of ophthalmopathy progression within 18 months meant stable Graves' hyperthyroidism. Hyperthyroidism patients were newly diagnosed, had disease duration under 2 months, and were aged 18 to 65 years.

The chain is built from TRBV30 and TRBJ2-6; tentatively, D is TRBD1 (6 bases). The sequenced sample consisted of blood. The receptor was isolated from a woman aged 60-70 years with Graves' hyperthyroidism. CDR3 DNA: TGTGCCTGGAAGGCAGGGGCCGTTTTCGGGGCCAACGTCCTGACTTTC. Its translation is CAWKAGAVFGANVLTF.